This T cell receptor beta chain was profiled in a study of T cells in localized non-small cell lung cancer. The study's findings and limits: Out of the top 100 tumor clones, a median roughly 50 were seen in adjacent lung. Uninvolved adjacent lung showed the highest T cell clonality, exceeding tumor.

This clone turned up a few times. Its cognate antigen is unknown. The germline gives CDR1 SGHTA, CDR2 FQGTGA. Germline trimming cut 5 bases from V and 4 bases from J; bases unmatched to any gene: 7. This CDR3 comprises 15 residues. Repertoires were generated with immunoSEQ multiplex PCR, while TCRdb's copy carries only in-frame clones and drops some. Among about 29,000 clones listed, 80% to 90% were seen once. This sequence was found in an older male donor with stage I lung adenocarcinoma. The chain uses TRBV7-3 and TRBJ2-2; TRBD1 aligns across 7 bases. The sample in question was peripheral blood, obtained before any cancer treatment. In DNA form, the CDR3 reads TGTGCCAGCAGCCTACGACAGGGATCCACCGGGGAGCTGTTTTTT. Translated, it gives CASSLRQGSTGELFF.